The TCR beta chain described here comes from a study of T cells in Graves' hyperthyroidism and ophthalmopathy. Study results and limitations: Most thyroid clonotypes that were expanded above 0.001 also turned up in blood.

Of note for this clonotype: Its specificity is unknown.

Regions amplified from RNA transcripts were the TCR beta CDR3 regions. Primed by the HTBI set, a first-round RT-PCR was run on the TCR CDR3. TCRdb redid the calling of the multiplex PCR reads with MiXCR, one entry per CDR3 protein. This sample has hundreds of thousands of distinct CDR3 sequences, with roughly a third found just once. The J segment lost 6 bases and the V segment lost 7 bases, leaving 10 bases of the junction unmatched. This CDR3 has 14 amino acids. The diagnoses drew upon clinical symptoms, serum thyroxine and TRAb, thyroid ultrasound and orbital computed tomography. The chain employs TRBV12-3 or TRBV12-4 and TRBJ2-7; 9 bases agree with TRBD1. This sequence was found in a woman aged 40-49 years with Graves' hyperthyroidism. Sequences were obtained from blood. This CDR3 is CASTPGQGIGEQYF. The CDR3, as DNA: TGTGCCAGCACCCCGGGACAGGGAATAGGCGAGCAGTACTTC.